Listed below are T cell receptor beta chains from one sample, sequenced in a study of blood T cells in healthy people across ages. TCRdb called the 5' RACE reads again in MiXCR, with one record for every CDR3 protein. The sample comprises 590,000 or so distinct CDR3 sequences, approximately 30% of which are singletons, and 15% to 18% rests with the top ten. The specimen sequenced was blood. Every receptor here comes from a woman aged 80 or over in good health. CDR3s include the opening cysteine and the closing phenylalanine or tryptophan. A D gene is named only where the DNA matches it firmly. Only some rows state a clone size, as once, few, many or a class for expanded clones.

TRBV30,many,.,TRBJ2-7,CAWSPNGYEQYF,TGTGCCTGGAGCCCCAACGGCTACGAGCAGTACTTC
TRBV7-8,few,.,TRBJ1-2,CASSLDGDLNYGYTF,TGTGCCAGCAGCTTAGACGGGGACTTAAACTATGGCTACACCTTC
TRBV20-1,.,TRBD1,TRBJ1-6,CSAAGGSNNSPLHF,TGCAGTGCAGCAGGGGGCAGTAATAATTCACCCCTCCACTTT
TRBV20-1,.,TRBD2,TRBJ2-2,CSAAIRLAGEIGELFF,TGCAGTGCCGCCATTAGACTAGCGGGGGAGATAGGGGAGCTGTTTTTT
TRBV27,.,.,TRBJ1-2,CASRPEVGGGTGYTF,TGTGCCAGCAGGCCAGAGGTGGGGGGAGGTACTGGCTACACCTTC
TRBV29-1,many,.,TRBJ2-1,CSGGSTYNEQFF,TGCAGCGGGGGTAGTACCTACAATGAGCAGTTCTTC
TRBV20-1,many,TRBD1,TRBJ1-2,CSALAQGAYGYTF,TGCAGTGCCCTTGCACAGGGGGCCTATGGCTACACCTTC
TRBV7-8,.,TRBD2,TRBJ2-5,CASSPTRRLAGGSQETQYF,TGTGCCAGCAGCCCCACCCGGAGACTAGCGGGGGGCTCCCAAGAGACCCAGTACTTC
TRBV7-2,many,.,TRBJ1-5,CASSLVSGDWENSNQPQHF,TGTGCCAGCAGCTTAGTTTCAGGTGATTGGGAAAATAGCAATCAGCCCCAGCATTTT
TRBV29-1,few,.,TRBJ2-5,CSGGLGKETQYF,TGCAGCGGGGGACTGGGGAAAGAGACCCAGTACTTC
TRBV30,.,TRBD1,TRBJ2-3,CTWIRGQGDTQYF,TGTACCTGGATAAGGGGGCAAGGAGATACGCAGTATTTT
TRBV6-2/TRBV6-3,.,TRBD1,TRBJ1-1,CASRYTGTAVFMNTEAFF,TGTGCCAGCAGATACACCGGGACAGCGGTCTTCATGAACACTGAAGCTTTCTTT
TRBV7-9,.,.,TRBJ2-7,CASSLSWGRSSYNEQYF,TGTGCCAGCAGCTTGTCCTGGGGCCGGAGCTCCTACAATGAGCAGTACTTC
TRBV30,.,.,TRBJ1-6,CATPGRGYNSPLHF,TGTGCCACCCCTGGACGGGGCTATAATTCACCCCTCCACTTT
TRBV20-1,few,TRBD2,TRBJ2-7,CSALGTSGTYEQYF,TGCAGTGCTCTCGGGACTAGCGGGACCTACGAGCAGTACTTC